This T cell receptor (beta chain) was identified during a study of blood T cell repertoires in COVID-19. As for the study in general: Material from acute and convalescent COVID-19 was sourced from the United States, Italy and Spain. T cells, B-cell-depleted T cells, or PBMCs provided the cDNA or gDNA that served as material.

Participants came from some 23 US areas, aged roughly 18 to 95 years. Measured with immunoSEQ multiplex PCR; TCRdb has only the in-frame clones, and not every one. The table includes around 500,000 clones, about 88% detected once. The CDR3 consists of 16 residues. In germline, CDR1 is SGDLS, CDR2 YYNGEE. With 3 bases clipped from V and 0 bases from J, the junction kept 4 bases outside the gene matches. Sample: PBMCs or T cells enriched from blood (not recorded which). The receptor was isolated from a woman aged 55-69 years who had recovered from COVID-19. The J gene is TRBJ2-2, the V gene TRBV9; 8 bases agree with TRBD1. The CDR3 region has the DNA TGTGCCAGCAGCGGCCGGACAGGGACGAACACCGGGGAGCTGTTTTTT. Translation: CASSGRTGTNTGELFF.